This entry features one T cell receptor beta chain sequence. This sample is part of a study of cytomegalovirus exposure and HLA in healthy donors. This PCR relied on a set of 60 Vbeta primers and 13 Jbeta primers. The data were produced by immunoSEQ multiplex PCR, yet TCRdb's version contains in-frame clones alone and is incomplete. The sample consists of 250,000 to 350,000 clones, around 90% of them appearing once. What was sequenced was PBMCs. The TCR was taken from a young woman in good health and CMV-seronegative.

The CDR3: CASSLAGGWWNTGELFF. The CDR3 DNA reads as TGTGCCAGCAGCTTGGCCGGAGGGTGGTGGAACACCGGGGAGCTGTTTTTT. V usage is TRBV5-4 and J usage is TRBJ2-2, with TRBD2 as a possible D gene (6 bases). The CDR3 runs 17 residues. The germline V gene encodes CDR1 SGHNT and CDR2 YYREEE (reference sequence). V was pared by 0 bases and J by 1 base, with 13 bases between.